The 30 T cell receptor beta chains below come from one sample, sequenced in a study of type 1 and type 2 diabetes patients. The PCR template was genomic DNA. The TCR beta CDR3 region was amplified using 30 forward and 13 reverse primers. Each CDR3 protein is one row after TCRdb ran MiXCR on the multiplex PCR reads. The data hold more than 250,000 distinct CDR3 sequences, with 40% to 50% observed a single time. The sequencing sample was made of peripheral blood mononuclear cells (PBMCs). The receptors here all came from a man aged 18 to 29 with type 2 diabetes.

The chain links TRBV28 to TRBJ1-4; D perhaps matches TRBD1 (5 bases). The V end was cut by 7 bases, the J end by 6 bases, with 15 bases between. Germline V gene lookup returns CDR1 MDHEN and CDR2 SYDVKM. The CDR3 spans 14 residues. The CDR3 coding sequence is TGTGCCAGCAATATGGGAGTGGGGGATGAAAAACTGTTTTTT. It specifies CASNMGVGDEKLFF.

Comments on this clonotype: A read error may account for a junction end that differs from germline. The V call is TRBV9, the J call TRBJ2-3; TRBD2 agrees at 8 bases. In germline, CDR1 is SGDLS, CDR2 YYNGEE. This CDR3 comprises 17 residues. The CDR3 coding sequence is TGTGCCAGCAGCGTAGCCCCCCCGGGACTAGGCACCGATACGCAGTATTTT. It yields the protein CASSVAPPGLGTDTQYF.

The chain couples TRBV20-1 to TRBJ2-2; D gene ambiguous. Per the germline V gene, CDR1 is DFQATT and CDR2 is SNEGSKA (reference sequence). The CDR3 has 13 residues. V was clipped by 6 bases and J by 4 bases, with 12 bases between them. The CDR3: CSAHYQVTGELFF. CDR3 coding DNA: TGCAGTGCCCATTACCAGGTCACCGGGGAGCTGTTTTTT.

The chain links TRBV2 to TRBJ1-1; D gene uncertain. This CDR3 has 14 residues. Looked up from germline, CDR1 is SNHLY and CDR2 is FYNNEI. Trimming cost V 4 bases and J 3 bases, with 12 bases left between them. CDR3 nucleotide sequence: TGTGCCAGCAGTGTCCAAGGTGGGTACACTGAAGCTTTCTTT. Its protein product is CASSVQGGYTEAFF.

The chain joins TRBV27 to TRBJ2-7, with 7 bases that match TRBD1. This CDR3 is 16 amino acids long. Germline CDR1 MNHEY, CDR2 SMNVEV (reference sequence). Trimming cost V 0 bases and J 4 bases; bases outside gene matches: 9. CDR3 loop: CASSLSGGPRLYEQYF. The CDR3 region has the DNA TGTGCCAGCAGTTTATCAGGGGGCCCGCGACTTTACGAGCAGTACTTC.

The DNA of the CDR3 is TGTGCCAGCAGCACGACAGGGGGCGAGTCTCTGTACTTC. This translates into CASSTTGGESLYF. The chain is built from TRBV4-2 and TRBJ2-7; TRBD1 aligns across 10 bases. V gave up 5 bases and J gave up 12 bases; unmatched junction bases: 10. The CDR3 contains 13 residues. CDR1 and CDR2 (germline): LGHNA, YNFKEQ.

The V gene is TRBV25-1, the J gene TRBJ1-1; D not resolved. Germline CDR1 MGHDK, CDR2 SYGVNS. The CDR3 is 15 amino acids. V lost 5 bases and J lost 5, with 18 bases in between. The CDR3 is CASSFLTGLGTEAFF. The CDR3 DNA reads as TGTGCCAGCAGTTTTCTGACCGGGTTGGGGACTGAAGCTTTCTTT.

The chain has TRBV6-5 and TRBJ1-6, with 7 nucleotides matching TRBD1. Trimming at V came to 2 bases and at J to 6 bases, leaving 10 bases not matched to a gene. Germline CDR1 MNHEY, CDR2 SVGAGI. The CDR3 length is 17 residues. CDR3 DNA: TGTGCCAGCAGTTACCTTCTCGACAGGGCCCGTAATTCACCCCTCCACTTT. Translated, it gives CASSYLLDRARNSPLHF.

This clonotype was observed a handful of times. The chain joins TRBV19 to TRBJ1-2; D ambiguous. There are 13 residues in the CDR3. Germline CDR1 and CDR2: LNHDA and SQIVND (reference sequence). The V end lost 5 bases, the J end lost 4 bases, and 11 bases lay between the germline ends. The CDR3 loop is CASSLTGSYGYTF. The CDR3 DNA reads TGTGCCAGTAGTCTTACCGGGAGCTATGGCTACACCTTC.

This clonotype was counted a few times. The chain couples TRBV20-1 to TRBJ2-1; no reliable D call. This CDR3 has 14 amino acids. The ends were cut back, 5 bases at V and 0 bases at J, with 11 bases in the middle. Per the germline V gene, CDR1 is DFQATT and CDR2 is SNEGSKA (reference sequence). The CDR3 loop is CSARAASSYNEQFF. The CDR3, as DNA: TGCAGTGCTCGGGCCGCGAGCTCCTACAATGAGCAGTTCTTC.

This chain links TRBV11-2 with TRBJ1-1; D may be TRBD1 (5 bases). CDR1 and CDR2 from the germline V gene are SGHAT and FQNNGV. The V gene lost 0 bases and the J gene lost 5 bases, with 10 bases spanning the gap. CDR3 length equals 14 residues. Here the CDR3 DNA reads TGTGCCAGCAGCTTAGAATTGAGGGGTACTGAAGCTTTCTTT. Translating it yields CASSLELRGTEAFF.

The chain has TRBV5-1 and TRBJ1-1, with D hard to call. The CDR3 is made up of 14 amino acids. Germline assignment: CDR1 SGHRS and CDR2 YFSETQ. Trimming removed 0 bases from V and 6 bases from J, with 12 bases in between. In DNA, the CDR3 is TGCGCCAGCAGCTTGGCCGAGGGATCCCCTGAAGCTTTCTTT. Translation: CASSLAEGSPEAFF.

This clonotype appeared a few times. The genes are TRBV24-1 and TRBJ2-1; D unclear. Germline CDR1 reads KGHDR; CDR2 reads SFDVKD. Trimming took 5 bases from V and 2 from J, leaving 6 bases between them. CDR3 length equals 13 residues. In DNA, the CDR3 is TGTGCCACCAGTGGTCTAGCCTACAATGAGCAGTTCTTC. It is translated as CATSGLAYNEQFF.

This clonotype was seen a few times. The chain carries TRBV4-2 and TRBJ2-7, with 8 bases aligning to TRBD1. V was pared by 3 bases and J by 0 bases, with 7 bases of the junction left unmatched. The CDR3 is 16 amino acids. The germline CDR1 and CDR2 sequences are LGHNA and YNFKEQ. Written as DNA, the CDR3 is TGTGCCAGCAGCCACCCCCATGGACAGGGCTCCTACGAGCAGTACTTC. Amino acids: CASSHPHGQGSYEQYF.

The V and J genes are TRBV7-2 and TRBJ2-7; perhaps D is TRBD1 or TRBD2 (5 bases each). Germline CDR1 reads SGHTA; CDR2 reads FQGNSA. The CDR3 spans 14 residues. V shed 4 bases and J shed 5 bases, with 15 bases lying between them. The CDR3 coding sequence is TGTGCCAGCAGCTCCTCGGGACGGATTCACGAGCAGTACTTC. It translates to CASSSSGRIHEQYF.

The chain recombines TRBV7-2 with TRBJ2-6; D is unresolved. Trimming cost V 5 bases and J 0 bases, with 17 bases left between them. This CDR3 has 18 residues. Germline V lookup: CDR1 SGHTA, CDR2 FQGNSA. CDR3 residues: CASSLYSRGSSGANVLTF. CDR3 in DNA: TGTGCCAGCAGCCTCTATTCCCGCGGCAGCTCTGGGGCCAACGTCCTGACTTTC.

This clonotype was seen more than once but under ten times. CDR3 in DNA: TGTGCCAGCAGCCAAAGTGGGAACAATGAGCAGTTCTTC. Amino acids: CASSQSGNNEQFF. This chain joins TRBV14 and TRBJ2-1; D ambiguous. Looked up from germline, CDR1 is SGHDN and CDR2 is FVKESK. The germline V and J ends were trimmed by 2 bases and 5 bases, with 7 bases remaining between them. This CDR3 region has 13 residues.

This clonotype occurred a few times. This chain joins TRBV12-3 or TRBV12-4 and TRBJ2-7; D not resolved. V lost 7 bases and J 0 bases, leaving 10 bases between the germline ends. CDR3 length: 13 amino acids. The CDR3 DNA reads as TGTGCCAGCATCTCGGGTAGCTCCTACGAGCAGTACTTC. The encoded protein is CASISGSSYEQYF.

The chain recombines TRBV5-1 with TRBJ1-2, with 9 bases matching TRBD1. Germline lookup yields CDR1 SGHRS and CDR2 YFSETQ. This CDR3 comprises 16 residues. J gave up 7 bases and V 0 bases, and 10 bases lay outside the gene matches. Here the CDR3 DNA reads TGCGCCAGCAGCTTGGGACGACAGGGGGAGGTGGCTGGCTACACCTTC. Amino acids: CASSLGRQGEVAGYTF.

The chain has TRBV2 and TRBJ2-4, with D maybe TRBD2 (5 bases). Per germline, CDR1 SNHLY and CDR2 FYNNEI. The CDR3 runs to 13 residues. V lost 7 bases, J lost 1 base, and 8 bases lay in between. The CDR3 DNA reads as TGTGCCAGCACGTGGGAGGCCAAAAACATTCAGTACTTC. Encoded protein: CASTWEAKNIQYF.

The V gene is TRBV28, the J gene TRBJ2-2; D not resolved. The CDR3 is 13 amino acids. Germline CDR1 reads MDHEN; CDR2 reads SYDVKM. The V end was cut by 2 bases, the J end by 7 bases, with 8 bases between. The CDR3 DNA reads as TGTGCCAGCAGTTTAGGCGTGGGCGGGGAGCTGTTTTTT. This translates into CASSLGVGGELFF.

In its sample, this clonotype was seen many times. V usage is TRBV2 and J usage is TRBJ2-5, with 7 positions matching TRBD1. Germline trimming cut 4 bases from V and 6 bases from J; bases unmatched to any gene: 8. The CDR3 runs 14 residues. The germline V gene encodes CDR1 SNHLY and CDR2 FYNNEI. The CDR3 sequence is CASSVEQGWKTQYF. The CDR3 DNA is TGTGCCAGCAGTGTTGAACAGGGGTGGAAGACCCAGTACTTC.

This clonotype was seen only a few times. This rearrangement joins TRBV2 to TRBJ2-7; tentative D call: TRBD1 (7 bases). Trimming stripped 1 base from V and 7 bases from J, with 23 bases between. Germline V gene data show CDR1 as SNHLY and CDR2 as FYNNEI. The CDR3 is 17 amino acids. As DNA, the CDR3 is TGTGCCAGCAGTGAAGGCGTGGGGGGACAGAGTATTTCGGAGCAGTACTTC. It specifies CASSEGVGGQSISEQYF.

To note about this clonotype: One end of the junction does not line up with germline, which may come from a read error. The rearrangement links TRBV12-3 or TRBV12-4 to TRBJ2-2, with D uncertain. The CDR3 is 14 residues long. CDR3 residues: CASSHWSGTGELFF. The DNA of the CDR3 is TGCGCCAGCAGTCATTGGTCGGGCACCGGGGAGCTGTTTTTT.

V gene TRBV30 combines with J gene TRBJ2-7; 8 bases are shared with TRBD1. The germline gives CDR1 GTSNPN, CDR2 SVGIG (reference sequence). The CDR3 is 14 amino acids. Trimming cost V 3 bases and J 4 bases; bases outside gene matches: 8. In DNA form, the CDR3 reads TGTGCCTGGAGAGAGACCGGGACAGGATACGAGCAGTACTTC. Protein: CAWRETGTGYEQYF.

The V and J genes are TRBV20-1 and TRBJ2-5; TRBD2 matches 10 bases. The J call may be in error: the DNA end matches TRBJ2-1 better. Germline CDR1 reads DFQATT; CDR2 reads SNEGSKA (reference sequence). This CDR3 spans 14 amino acids. Here the CDR3 DNA reads TGCAGTGCTGGCCTACTAGCGGGGAAGGATGAGCAGTTCTTC. Translated: CSAGLLAGKDEQFF.

The CDR3 loop is CASSESLGYTQYF. In DNA, the CDR3 is TGCGCCAGCAGTGAGTCTCTGGGGTATACGCAGTATTTT. V and J are TRBV10-2 and TRBJ2-3; D uncertain. The CDR3 totals 13 residues. Germline V lookup: CDR1 WSHSY, CDR2 SAAADI. The V end was cut by 0 bases, the J end by 7 bases, with 8 bases between.

This chain links TRBV24-1 with TRBJ2-3; either TRBD1 or TRBD2 may supply D (5 bases each). Germline V gene lookup returns CDR1 KGHDR and CDR2 SFDVKD. Between the trimmed V and J ends, which lost 3 bases and 1 base, there was a span of 10 bases. This CDR3 comprises 15 residues. CDR3 nucleotide sequence: TGTGCCACCAGTGATGAGGGGTTAGGCACAGATACGCAGTATTTT. Protein product: CATSDEGLGTDTQYF.

The chain has TRBV27 and TRBJ2-7; TRBD1 matches at 9 bases. After removal of 7 bases from V and 6 bases from J, the junction contained 4 bases not matched to a gene. Per the germline V gene, CDR1 is MNHEY and CDR2 is SMNVEV (reference sequence). This CDR3 has 12 residues. This chain's CDR3 is CASKGQGSEQYF. DNA of the CDR3: TGTGCCAGCAAGGGACAGGGTAGCGAGCAGTACTTC.

This sequence joins TRBV13 and TRBJ2-7, with 8 bases lining up with TRBD1. This CDR3 comprises 15 residues. The germline V gene has CDR1 PRHDT and CDR2 FYEKMQ (reference sequence). Unmatched junction bases numbered 12, after V lost 6 bases and J lost 5 bases. The CDR3 DNA sequence: TGTGCCAGCAGACACCTAGGGGTGGACAGGGACGAGCAGTACTTC. This gives the protein CASRHLGVDRDEQYF.